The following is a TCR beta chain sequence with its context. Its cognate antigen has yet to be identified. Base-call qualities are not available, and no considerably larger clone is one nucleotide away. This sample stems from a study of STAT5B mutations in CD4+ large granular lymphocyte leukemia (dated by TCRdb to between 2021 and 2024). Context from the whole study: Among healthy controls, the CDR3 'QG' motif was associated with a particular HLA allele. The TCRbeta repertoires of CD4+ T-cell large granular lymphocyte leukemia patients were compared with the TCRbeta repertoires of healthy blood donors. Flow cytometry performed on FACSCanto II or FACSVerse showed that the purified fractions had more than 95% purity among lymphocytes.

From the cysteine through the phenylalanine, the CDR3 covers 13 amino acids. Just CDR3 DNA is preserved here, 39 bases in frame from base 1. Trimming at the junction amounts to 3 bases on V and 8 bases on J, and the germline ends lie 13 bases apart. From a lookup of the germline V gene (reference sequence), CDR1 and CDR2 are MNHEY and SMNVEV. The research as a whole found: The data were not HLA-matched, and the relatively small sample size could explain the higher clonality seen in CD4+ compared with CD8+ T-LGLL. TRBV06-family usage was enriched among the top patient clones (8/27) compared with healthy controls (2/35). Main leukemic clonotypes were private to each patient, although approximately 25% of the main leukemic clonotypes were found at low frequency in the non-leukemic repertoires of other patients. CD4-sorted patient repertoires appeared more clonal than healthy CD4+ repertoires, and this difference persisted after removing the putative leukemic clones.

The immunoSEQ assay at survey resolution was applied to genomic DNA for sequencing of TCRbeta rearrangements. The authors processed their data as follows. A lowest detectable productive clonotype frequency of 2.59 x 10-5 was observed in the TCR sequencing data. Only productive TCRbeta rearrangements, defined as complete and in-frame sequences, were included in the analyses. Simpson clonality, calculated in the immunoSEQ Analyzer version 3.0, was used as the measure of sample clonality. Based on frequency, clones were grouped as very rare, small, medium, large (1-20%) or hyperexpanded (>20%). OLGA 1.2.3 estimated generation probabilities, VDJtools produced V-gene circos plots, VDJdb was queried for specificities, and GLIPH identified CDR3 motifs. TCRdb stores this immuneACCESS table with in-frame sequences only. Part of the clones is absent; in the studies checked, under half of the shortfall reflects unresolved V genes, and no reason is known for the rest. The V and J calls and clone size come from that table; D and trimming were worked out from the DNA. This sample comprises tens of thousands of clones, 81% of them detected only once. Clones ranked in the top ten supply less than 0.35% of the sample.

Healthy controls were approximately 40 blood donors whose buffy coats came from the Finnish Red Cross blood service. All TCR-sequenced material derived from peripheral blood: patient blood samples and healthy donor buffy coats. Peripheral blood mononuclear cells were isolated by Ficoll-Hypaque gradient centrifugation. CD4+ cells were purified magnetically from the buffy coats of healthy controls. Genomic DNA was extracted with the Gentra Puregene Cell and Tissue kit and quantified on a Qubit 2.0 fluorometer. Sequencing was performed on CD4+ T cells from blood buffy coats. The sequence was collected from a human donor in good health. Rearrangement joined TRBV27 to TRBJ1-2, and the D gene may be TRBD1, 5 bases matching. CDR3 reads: CASSFGGNEGYTF. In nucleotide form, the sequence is TGTGCCAGCAGTTTTGGGGGGAATGAAGGCTACACCTTC.